This T cell receptor beta chain was identified during a study of cytomegalovirus exposure and HLA in healthy donors. Study-wide results and caveats: Versus the roughly 690-donor mean, an Asian-associated ancestry cluster reportedly showed fewer N-insertions in a later analysis.

A multiplex PCR was run with 60 Vbeta primers and 13 Jbeta primers. Sequencing used immunoSEQ multiplex PCR; TCRdb keeps in-frame clones, though not all of them. This table has 150,000 to 200,000 clones, 80% to 85% appearing once. Points on this clone: Its antigen is as yet unknown.

Sequencing used PBMCs. This clonotype originated in a woman aged 18-29 years in good health and CMV-seropositive.

The CDR3 DNA sequence: TGTGCCAGCAGCTTGGGACTAGGAGAGACCCAGTACTTC. It is translated as CASSLGLGETQYF. The chain carries TRBV5-5 and TRBJ2-5, with D possibly matching TRBD2 (6 bases). Germline-derived CDR1 and CDR2 are SGHKS and YYEKEE (reference sequence). The V end was cut by 0 bases, the J end by 4 bases, with 7 bases between. The CDR3 has 13 amino acids.